This T cell receptor beta chain was profiled in a study of T cell repertoires in cytomegalovirus infection. General study results and limits: Cumulated frequencies of public TCR beta families served to identify carriers of CMV plus the relevant HLA. There were HLA-C-restricted CMV-specific TCR beta clonotypes dominating the ex vivo response.

TCRdb independently ran MiXCR on the reads; one entry per CDR3 protein. This sample yields about 230,000 distinct CDR3 sequences, of which 22% are seen a single time; around a sixth belongs to the top ten. The CDR3 contains 14 residues. V trimming: 6 bases; J trimming: 4 bases; junction bases outside the gene matches: 6. Germline CDR1 MNHEY, CDR2 SMNVEV (reference sequence). With respect to this clonotype: The antigen is undetermined.

This chain joins TRBV27 and TRBJ1-1, with 9 bases matching TRBD1. Sequenced material: CD8+ T cells from PBMCs. This TCR was recovered from a human donor in good health (CMV status not recorded). Some clones in this sample may be carry-over from other donors' samples. The CDR3 DNA reads TGTGCCAGCAGGAGGGACAGGGTCGGCACTGAAGCTTTCTTT. Its protein product is CASRRDRVGTEAFF.